Sequencing of this T cell receptor beta chain was carried out in a study of cytomegalovirus exposure and HLA in healthy donors. CDR1 and CDR2 (germline): LNHDA, SQIVND (reference sequence). CDR3 length: 14 residues. The V end was cut by 6 bases, the J end by 1 base, with 10 bases between. Measured with immunoSEQ multiplex PCR; TCRdb has only the in-frame clones, and not every one. Of roughly 60,000 clones in the sample, just under 95% are singletons; the top ten hold approximately 2.3%. The sequence was collected from a man between 18 and 35 years old in good health and CMV-seronegative. Sequences were obtained from PBMCs. The chain recombines TRBV19 with TRBJ1-5; D uncertain. CDR3 DNA sequence: TGTGCCAGTAGCCTACCGAGGAGCAATCAGCCCCAGCATTTT. This gives the protein CASSLPRSNQPQHF.